This TCR beta chain was recovered during a study of PD-L1 blockade in urothelial cancer. Study at large: The median number of T cells present in blood samples was approximately 140,000.

Notes on this clone: Its antigen is as yet unknown.

Study results and limitations: A pretreatment blood TCR clonality that fell below the median predicted better progression-free and overall survival.

Measured with immunoSEQ multiplex PCR; TCRdb has only the in-frame clones, and not every one. The sample shows around 48,000 clones, roughly 86% of them seen only once. Time point here: peripheral blood 6 weeks after treatment start. The patients had locally advanced or metastatic urothelial carcinoma. The V gene lost 1 base and the J gene lost 8 bases, with 8 bases spanning the gap. CDR1 is SEHNR and CDR2 is FQNEAQ in the germline V gene (reference sequence). The CDR3 sequence is 13 residues long. Specimen: PBMCs, collected around atezolizumab (anti-PD-L1) treatment. The origin of this receptor is a man aged 60 to 69 with urothelial cancer. The chain is built from TRBV7-9 and TRBJ2-2; D unclear. The CDR3 sequence is CASSLVRSGELFF. CDR3 in DNA: TGTGCCAGCAGCTTAGTCCGGTCGGGGGAGCTGTTTTTT.